The 28 T cell receptor beta chains in this list originate from one sample, sequenced in a study of T-cell reconstitution after alpha-beta-depleted transplantation in children (dated by TCRdb to the mid-2010s). The treatment or condition tag for this specimen amounts to: allogeneic hematopoietic cell transplantation with graft depleted of TCRalphabeta T cells and CD19 B cells. The method behind the library was PCR. The sequencer listed for this sample is Illumina HiSeq 2500. TCR library preparation used molecular barcoding, with unique molecular identifiers applied to normalize quantification of the TCRbeta repertoire. TCRdb trimmed the raw reads at Q25, called clones with MiXCR and kept productive beta chains. Under each unique CDR3 protein, matching rows form one entry showing the most common genes and DNA. The sample profile shows around 960,000 distinct CDR3 sequences; roughly 29% of them were found once. The top ten hold about 28% of the sample.

Specimen: PBMCs, mostly from graft donor cells, collected 360 days after TCRalphabeta/CD19-depleted stem cell transplant. The receptors here all came from a boy in the first two years of life who had a stem cell transplant for SCID, so the T cells may come from the graft donor.

Only a few counts were recorded for this clonotype. The genes are TRBV7-9 and TRBJ2-6; 8 bases align to TRBD1. Unmatched junction bases numbered 9, after V lost 4 bases and J lost 7 bases. Per germline, CDR1 SEHNR and CDR2 FQNEAQ (reference sequence). CDR3 size: 16 residues. This chain's CDR3 is CASSYPDREGANVLTF. The DNA of the CDR3 is TGTGCCAGCAGCTACCCGGACAGGGAAGGTGCCAACGTCCTGACTTTC.

This clonotype appeared a few times. The V call is TRBV27, the J call TRBJ2-1; D gene ambiguous. V lost 4 bases and J lost 0, with 13 bases in between. Germline-derived CDR1 and CDR2 are MNHEY and SMNVEV (reference sequence). This CDR3 spans 16 amino acids. This CDR3 reads CASSYRRPSSYNEQFF. The CDR3 nucleotides are TGTGCCAGCAGTTACCGACGGCCGAGCTCCTACAATGAGCAGTTCTTC.

This clonotype was observed a handful of times. The chain's CDR3 is CASSDPFRSSYEQYF. The DNA for the CDR3 is TGCGCCAGCAGTGACCCTTTCAGGAGCTCCTACGAGCAGTACTTC. This sequence joins TRBV10-1 and TRBJ2-7; D call uncertain. V was cut by 3 bases and J by 0 bases, with 12 bases left in between. Per germline, CDR1 WNHNN and CDR2 SYGVQD (reference sequence). The CDR3 covers 15 residues.

This clonotype has ten or more counts. This chain joins TRBV7-2 and TRBJ1-2; perhaps TRBD1 as D (5 bases). Germline CDR1 and CDR2: SGHTA and FQGNSA. The CDR3 contains 16 residues. V was clipped by 3 bases and J by 2 bases, with 16 bases between them. The CDR3 DNA reads TGTGCCAGCAGCTTGAGTGAAGTCCCAGGGAACTATGGCTACACCTTC. Protein product: CASSLSEVPGNYGYTF.

In this sample, this clonotype turned up a few times. This chain joins TRBV5-5 and TRBJ2-7, with D perhaps matching TRBD1 (6 bases). The ends were cut back, 3 bases at V and 6 bases at J, with 13 bases in the middle. This CDR3 is 13 amino acids long. The germline gives CDR1 SGHKS, CDR2 YYEKEE (reference sequence). The CDR3, as DNA: TGTGCCAGCAGCTCAGACCGACAGGCCGAGCAGTACTTC. Its translation is CASSSDRQAEQYF.

This clonotype was found many times. This CDR3 is CASSPDSGVTQYF. The CDR3 DNA reads TGCGCCAGCAGTCCCGACTCTGGGGTAACGCAGTATTTT. The V gene is TRBV5-1, the J gene TRBJ2-3, with unresolved D. There are 13 residues in the CDR3. Trimming pared 5 bases from V and 9 bases from J, leaving 16 bases between. The germline V gene encodes CDR1 SGHRS and CDR2 YFSETQ.

This clonotype has just a few counts. A much larger clonotype is one base distant, so this may be a read error. The V and J genes are TRBV6-2 or TRBV6-3 and TRBJ2-7, with D possibly matching TRBD2 (5 bases). The CDR3 is 12 amino acids. Looked up from germline, CDR1 is MNHEY and CDR2 is SVGEGT. The V gene lost 6 bases and the J gene lost 2 bases, with 8 bases spanning the gap. The CDR3 protein is CASSHGAYEQYF. The CDR3 DNA reads as TGTGCCAGCAGCCACGGGGCCTACGAGCAGTACTTC.

This clonotype was seen more than once but under ten times. V is TRBV12-3 or TRBV12-4 and J is TRBJ2-1; D is ambiguous. The CDR3 spans 13 residues. Trimming took 5 bases from V and 7 from J, leaving 12 bases between them. CDR3 amino acids: CASSTRTANEQFF. DNA of the CDR3: TGTGCCAGCAGTACCCGGACGGCAAATGAGCAGTTCTTC.

J is TRBJ2-1 and V is TRBV5-1, with 8 bases aligning to TRBD1. Germline lookup yields CDR1 SGHRS and CDR2 YFSETQ. The CDR3 runs 16 residues. J gave up 5 bases and V 5 bases, and 12 bases lay outside the gene matches. The CDR3 is CASRLGDRFMDNEQFF. The CDR3 nucleotides are TGCGCCAGCAGACTGGGGGACAGGTTTATGGACAATGAGCAGTTCTTC.

This clonotype was seen a few times. The chain combines TRBV12-3 or TRBV12-4 with TRBJ1-5; D unclear. Trimming took off 5 bases at V and 7 bases at J, with 15 bases between the two ends. The length of the CDR3 is 14 residues. The CDR3 sequence is CASSPDGGRQPQHF. The CDR3, as DNA: TGTGCCAGCAGTCCCGACGGAGGCAGACAGCCCCAGCATTTT.

This clonotype was picked up a small number of times. The germline gene is not matched at one end of the junction; a read error may be the cause. The chain uses TRBV10-3 and TRBJ2-1; D ambiguous. The CDR3 contains 13 residues. Germline values: CDR1 ENHRY, CDR2 SYGVKD. The CDR3 DNA is TGTGCCATCAGCGAGTCTTGGCGTAATGAGCAGTTCTTC. Translation: CAISESWRNEQFF.

The chain has TRBV2 and TRBJ2-1; TRBD2 agrees at 10 bases. The CDR3 spans 15 residues. Germline CDR1 and CDR2: SNHLY and FYNNEI. The V segment lost 11 bases and the J segment 7 bases; nucleotides outside the gene matches: 14. The CDR3 nucleotides are TGTGCCCGCCAGTTAGCGGGGGGCCGGAGGAATGAGCAGTTCTTC. Encoded protein: CARQLAGGRRNEQFF.

This clonotype was counted only a few times. The rearrangement joins TRBV12-3 or TRBV12-4 to TRBJ2-1; TRBD2 aligns across 8 bases. J was trimmed by 4 bases and V by 0 bases; bases with no gene match: 17. CDR3 length: 20 amino acids. This CDR3 is CASSLATPRTAGAKYNEQFF. In DNA, the CDR3 is TGTGCCAGCAGTTTAGCTACCCCTAGGACAGCGGGGGCCAAATACAATGAGCAGTTCTTC.

The V and J genes are TRBV20-1 and TRBJ1-5; D possibly corresponds to TRBD1 (6 bases). The length of the CDR3 is 14 residues. Germline V gene data show CDR1 as DFQATT and CDR2 as SNEGSKA (reference sequence). Trimming cost V 3 bases and J 1 base, with 10 bases left between them. The CDR3 sequence: CSASRGSSNQPQHF. The CDR3 DNA reads TGCAGTGCTAGTAGGGGGTCGAGCAATCAGCCCCAGCATTTT.

This clonotype appeared many times. A junction boundary mismatches the germline segment, possibly from a read error. The J gene is TRBJ1-1, the V gene TRBV4-1, with a tentative D call TRBD1 (6 bases). Germline V CDR1 and CDR2: MGHRA, YSYEKL. The CDR3 runs to 14 residues. CDR3 in DNA: TGTGCCAGCAGCCAGGGGCCCGGGAACACTGAAGCTTTCTTT. Its protein product is CASSQGPGNTEAFF.

This clonotype was seen a few times. The chain has TRBV3-1 and TRBJ2-1, with TRBD2 matching 7 bases. V lost 3 bases, J lost 4 bases, and 9 bases stayed unmatched. Germline V gene lookup returns CDR1 LGHDT and CDR2 YNNKEL (reference sequence). CDR3 length equals 16 residues. CDR3 bases: TGTGCCAGCAGCCATGAAGGGAGCGGGGCTTACAATGAGCAGTTCTTC. It translates to CASSHEGSGAYNEQFF.

The chain couples TRBV12-3 or TRBV12-4 to TRBJ2-5, with a possible D match to TRBD1 (6 bases). The CDR3 is 16 residues long. Deletions cut 5 bases from V and 1 base from J, with 17 bases between. CDR3 DNA: TGTGCCAGCAGTCACTCACAGGGAAGGGGCCAAGAGACCCAGTACTTC. This gives the protein CASSHSQGRGQETQYF.

V is TRBV7-9 and J is TRBJ2-3, with 8 nucleotides matching TRBD2. The germline V gene encodes CDR1 SEHNR and CDR2 FQNEAQ (reference sequence). Trimming removed 3 bases from V and 2 bases from J; junction bases left unmatched: 4. This CDR3 is built from 15 residues. The CDR3 DNA sequence: TGTGCCAGCAGCTTTTCAGCGGGGGACACAGATACGCAGTATTTT. Its protein is CASSFSAGDTDTQYF.

This chain connects TRBV11-2 to TRBJ1-2, with TRBD1 matching over 7 bases. CDR1 and CDR2 (germline): SGHAT, FQNNGV. This CDR3 contains 19 residues. J was trimmed by 4 bases and V by 5 bases; bases with no gene match: 22. This CDR3 is CASSTTLGQVGGGGYGYTF. In DNA form, the CDR3 reads TGTGCCAGCAGCACCACCCTCGGACAGGTTGGGGGGGGTGGCTATGGCTACACCTTC. The whole variable domain, remainder taken from reference TRBV11-2 and TRBJ1-2, is EAGVAQSPRYKIIEKRQSVAFWCNPISGHATLYWYQQILGQGPKLLIQFQNNGVVDDSQLPKDRFSAERLKGVDSTLKIQPAKLEDSAVYLCASSTTLGQVGGGGYGYTFGSGTRLTVV.

V and J are TRBV20-1 and TRBJ2-1, with a tentative D call TRBD1 (6 bases). Germline CDR1 is DFQATT and CDR2 is SNEGSKA (reference sequence). V lost 6 bases and J 2 bases, leaving 14 bases between the germline ends. This CDR3 is 14 amino acids long. CDR3 in amino acids: CSASRGGAYNEQFF. Written as DNA, the CDR3 is TGCAGTGCCTCGCGAGGGGGTGCCTACAATGAGCAGTTCTTC.

This clonotype has just a few counts. The chain employs TRBV20-1 and TRBJ2-7; possibly TRBD1 for D (6 bases). The CDR3 is 12 residues long. Germline V gene sequence: CDR1 DFQATT, CDR2 SNEGSKA (reference sequence). Trimming shortened V by 4 bases and J by 2 bases, and 9 bases separated the two germline ends. CDR3 nucleotide sequence: TGCAGTGCTACCCGACAGGCCTACGAGCAGTACTTC. Encoded protein: CSATRQAYEQYF.

The chain couples TRBV7-8 to TRBJ1-1; D is undetermined. The germline V gene encodes CDR1 SGHVS and CDR2 FQNEAQ. CDR3 size: 13 residues. Trimming left V 4 bases short and J 6 bases short, with 12 bases between. The CDR3 sequence is CASSSLRFAEAFF. Written as DNA, the CDR3 is TGTGCCAGCAGCTCCTTGAGATTTGCTGAAGCTTTCTTT. The full variable domain, rest sourced from reference TRBV7-8 and TRBJ1-1, is GAGVSQSPRYKVAKRGQDVALRCDPISGHVSLFWYQQALGQGPEFLTYFQNEAQLDKSGLPSDRFFAERPEGSVSTLKIQRTQQEDSAVYLCASSSLRFAEAFFGQGTRLTVV.

This rearrangement joins TRBV6-5 to TRBJ1-1; D ambiguous. Germline values: CDR1 MNHEY, CDR2 SVGAGI. V dropped 2 bases and J dropped 1 base, with 8 bases sitting between them. This CDR3 region has 14 residues. The CDR3 loop reads CASSYGLRNTEAFF. Here the CDR3 DNA reads TGTGCCAGCAGTTACGGGTTACGGAACACTGAAGCTTTCTTT.

This clonotype was counted a few times. The chain combines TRBV6-1 with TRBJ2-5; no firm D call. In germline, CDR1 is MNHNS, CDR2 SASEGT. This CDR3 spans 14 amino acids. The V end was cut by 3 bases, the J end by 2 bases, with 10 bases between. CDR3 loop: CASSEFWRQETQYF. CDR3 DNA sequence: TGTGCCAGCAGTGAGTTCTGGAGACAAGAGACCCAGTACTTC.

This clonotype was seen a handful of times. The V gene is TRBV15, the J gene TRBJ2-7; D not resolved. Germline-derived CDR1 and CDR2 are LNHNV and YYDKDF (reference sequence). The CDR3 extends over 16 amino acids. V was shortened by 2 bases and J by 5 bases, with 19 bases between the two germline ends. The CDR3 loop reads CATSRTLRPSTHEQYF. The DNA of the CDR3 is TGTGCCACCAGCAGAACTCTCAGACCCAGCACCCACGAGCAGTACTTC.

The V and J genes are TRBV7-2 and TRBJ2-3, with D uncertain. This CDR3 spans 13 amino acids. Germline values: CDR1 SGHTA, CDR2 FQGNSA. The V and J ends lost 0 bases and 4 bases respectively, with 5 bases between them. CDR3: CASSLAWSDTQYF. The CDR3 DNA reads as TGTGCCAGCAGCTTAGCTTGGTCAGATACGCAGTATTTT.

This clonotype was detected a few times. Its ends do not fully match the called genes, so a read error is possible. J is TRBJ2-1 and V is TRBV12-3 or TRBV12-4, with D possibly TRBD1 on 7 matching bases. This CDR3 comprises 15 residues. CDR3 bases: TGTGCCAGCAGTTTGAGAGGACAGGACCTCGGCGGGGAGATCTTC. This gives the protein CASSLRGQDLGGEIF.

This sequence joins TRBV5-4 and TRBJ2-1; 10 positions agree with TRBD2. Trimming removed 3 bases from V and 5 bases from J; junction bases left unmatched: 20. Germline CDR1 reads SGHNT; CDR2 reads YYREEE (reference sequence). This CDR3 has 20 residues. CDR3 loop: CASSSQAVAGGQRGHNEQFF. CDR3 in DNA: TGTGCCAGCAGCTCACAGGCGGTAGCGGGGGGCCAAAGGGGGCACAATGAGCAGTTCTTC.